This entry lists 13 T cell receptor beta chains sequenced from one sample in a study of blood T cells in healthy people across ages. For the second PCR, which ran for about 6 to 11 cycles, a sample-barcoded 5' primer and a J-beta primer mix were used. TCRdb re-called the 5' RACE reads with MiXCR, one entry per CDR3 protein. The sample holds 630,000 or so distinct CDR3 sequences, about 30% seen once. Sample: blood. The receptor set was obtained from a woman aged 80 or over in good health.

About this clonotype: This may arise from a read error, as a much more abundant clone is one base away. The V call is TRBV20-1, the J call TRBJ2-5; TRBD2 is a possible D gene (6 bases). Germline values: CDR1 DFQATT, CDR2 SNEGSKA (reference sequence). The CDR3 is made up of 15 amino acids. The CDR3 sequence is CSALTPWQGGETRYF. The DNA for the CDR3 is TGCAGTGCTCTAACCCCCTGGCAGGGAGGAGAGACCCGGTACTTC.

This clonotype has just a few counts. This sequence joins TRBV5-4 and TRBJ1-2, with 7 nucleotides matching TRBD1. The germline V gene encodes CDR1 SGHNT and CDR2 YYREEE (reference sequence). Trimming took 0 bases from V and 4 from J; bases not matched to a gene: 12. This CDR3 region has 17 residues. The CDR3 DNA reads as TGTGCCAGCAGCTTGGCTTCTGGGGGACAGAGATTCTATGGCTACACCTTC. It is translated as CASSLASGGQRFYGYTF.

This clonotype has at least ten counts. The chain has TRBV7-9 and TRBJ1-2; D ambiguous. The CDR3 extends over 15 amino acids. Germline loops: CDR1 SEHNR, CDR2 FQNEAQ (reference sequence). Trimming cost V 1 base and J 5 bases, with 14 bases left between them. CDR3 sequence reads: CASSLVGLGKYGYTF. The CDR3 region has the DNA TGTGCCAGCAGCTTAGTAGGTTTGGGGAAGTATGGCTACACCTTC.

This clonotype was found a few times. V gene TRBV10-3 combines with J gene TRBJ2-2; D tentatively reads TRBD1 or TRBD2 (5 bases each). The CDR3 consists of 14 residues. V was pared by 7 bases and J by 5 bases, with 14 bases between. The germline CDR1 and CDR2 sequences are ENHRY and SYGVKD. CDR3 residues: CAIIGTLGTGELFF. As DNA, the CDR3 is TGTGCCATCATAGGGACCCTTGGGACCGGGGAGCTGTTTTTT.

The chain is built from TRBV29-1 and TRBJ2-3; D gene unclear. This CDR3 region has 12 residues. V shed 3 bases and J shed 6 bases, with 10 bases lying between them. The germline V gene encodes CDR1 SQVTM and CDR2 ANQGSEA. In DNA, the CDR3 is TGCAGCGTTGACCTAGGTGTGGATACGCAGTATTTT. Encoded protein: CSVDLGVDTQYF.

This clonotype was picked up a small number of times. The rearrangement uses TRBV20-1 and TRBJ1-5; possibly TRBD1 for D (6 bases). The V end was cut by 4 bases, the J end by 4 bases, with 14 bases between. CDR1 DFQATT and CDR2 SNEGSKA come from the germline V gene (reference sequence). This CDR3 is built from 14 residues. The CDR3 reads CSATPGAGNQPQHF. CDR3 sequence (DNA): TGCAGTGCTACCCCAGGGGCTGGAAATCAGCCCCAGCATTTT.

In its sample, this clonotype was seen a few times. The chain has TRBV20-1 and TRBJ2-3; 10 positions agree with TRBD2. Germline CDR1 is DFQATT and CDR2 is SNEGSKA (reference sequence). The CDR3 runs 16 residues. The V gene end was trimmed by 3 bases and the J gene end by 5 bases; junction bases not matched to a gene: 11. In nucleotides, the CDR3 is TGCAGTGCTAGGGGGCTAGCGGGGGTGGGTGGAGATACGCAGTATTTT. Residues: CSARGLAGVGGDTQYF.

As concerns this clonotype: Since a much larger clone is just one base distant, this may be a read error. The chain employs TRBV29-1 and TRBJ2-5; the D gene is possibly TRBD2 (6 bases). CDR1 is SQVTM, CDR2 ANQGSEA, per germline. The CDR3 has 12 amino acids. The V and J ends lost 7 bases and 5 bases respectively, with 14 bases between them. CDR3 bases: TGCAGCGGTGTAGTGGCGGGGGAGACCCAGTACTTC. Its translation is CSGVVAGETQYF.

This clonotype is medium-sized in the sample. The rearrangement links TRBV11-2 to TRBJ2-5, with 9 bases matching TRBD1. The ends lost 6 bases at V and 4 bases at J; junction bases unmatched: 6. The CDR3 is 14 amino acids. CDR1 is SGHAT, CDR2 FQNNGV, per germline. DNA of the CDR3: TGTGCCAGCAGGGCGACAGGGGGGGGAGAGACCCAGTACTTC. Residues: CASRATGGGETQYF.

The sample holds a few counts of this clonotype. The rearrangement joins TRBV5-1 to TRBJ2-3; no definite D call. Trimming removed 2 bases at V and 2 bases at J, with 9 bases between. This CDR3 has 14 amino acids. The germline V gene has CDR1 SGHRS and CDR2 YFSETQ. The chain's CDR3 is CASSFRSNTDTQYF. The CDR3 DNA follows: TGCGCCAGCAGCTTCAGAAGCAACACAGATACGCAGTATTTT. Together with reference TRBV5-1 and TRBJ2-3, the CDR3 gives the full variable domain: KAGVTQTPRYLIKTRGQQVTLSCSPISGHRSVSWYQQTPGQGLQFLFEYFSETQRNKGNFPGRFSGRQFSNSRSEMNVSTLELGDSALYLCASSFRSNTDTQYFGPGTRLTVL.

This clonotype was seen many times. V usage is TRBV3-1 and J usage is TRBJ2-3; 9 bases match TRBD2. CDR3 length: 15 residues. Germline lookup yields CDR1 LGHDT and CDR2 YNNKEL (reference sequence). The V segment lost 4 bases and the J segment 2 bases; nucleotides outside the gene matches: 4. The CDR3 region has the DNA TGTGCCAGCAGCCCTGGACTAGCGATCACAGATACGCAGTATTTT. Protein: CASSPGLAITDTQYF.

The chain combines TRBV30 with TRBJ1-4; TRBD1 is a possible D gene (5 bases). V shed 2 bases and J shed 7 bases, with 20 bases lying between them. Germline V gives CDR1 GTSNPN, CDR2 SVGIG (reference sequence). This CDR3 is built from 16 residues. The CDR3 here is CAWSQKGPGGGEKLFF. CDR3 in DNA: TGTGCCTGGAGTCAAAAAGGCCCCGGGGGAGGTGAAAAACTGTTTTTT.

This chain joins TRBV30 and TRBJ2-7, with unresolved D. The end of the DNA fits TRBJ2-5 better, so the J call may be wrong. The CDR3 length is 14 residues. Germline V gene data show CDR1 as GTSNPN and CDR2 as SVGIG (reference sequence). CDR3 region: CAWSVGTEQETQYF. As DNA, the CDR3 is TGTGCCTGGAGTGTAGGTACGGAACAAGAGACCCAGTACTTC.